These T cell receptor beta chains were read from a single sample in a study of blood T cell repertoires in COVID-19. TCRdb keeps only in-frame clones here, not all; method: immunoSEQ multiplex PCR. Seen here are approximately 100,000 clones, approximately 91% observed once, and the top ten hold roughly 17%. The sequencing input was peripheral blood. Receptor source: a man aged 45 to 65 with acute or convalescent COVID-19. Both conserved end residues are part of each CDR3. A D gene is named only where the DNA matches it firmly. Not every row has a clone size; where given, it reads once, few, many or a size class.

CDR3aa	CDR3nt	v_gene	j_gene	d_gene	abundance
CASSGDRENSGANVLTF	TGTGCCAGTAGCGGAGACAGGGAAAACTCTGGGGCCAACGTCCTGACTTTC	TRBV19	TRBJ2-6	TRBD1	few
CASKPRGRAGYTF	TGTGCCAGCAAGCCTAGGGGGCGGGCGGGCTACACCTTC	TRBV12-3/TRBV12-4	TRBJ1-2	TRBD1	NA
CASSPSGSGAFF	TGTGCCAGCAGTCCTTCGGGGTCGGGAGCTTTCTTT	TRBV12-3/TRBV12-4	TRBJ1-1	NA	few
CASSLDRVRSPLHF	TGTGCCAGCAGCTTGGACAGGGTCCGTTCACCCCTCCACTTT	TRBV2	TRBJ1-6	TRBD1	NA
CASSSTGTTGGNEQFF	TGTGCCAGCAGTTCTACCGGGACAACAGGGGGCAATGAGCAGTTCTTC	TRBV7-2	TRBJ2-1	TRBD1	NA
CASSFAGISGELFF	TGTGCCAGCAGCTTTGCGGGTATCTCCGGGGAGCTGTTTTTT	TRBV11-3	TRBJ2-2	NA	NA
CASSPAGQGNSPLHF	TGTGCCAGCAGCCCTGCGGGACAGGGGAATTCACCCCTCCACTTT	TRBV6-4	TRBJ1-6	TRBD1	NA
CASSLDRNNEQFF	TGTGCCAGCAGCCTGGACAGAAACAATGAGCAGTTCTTC	TRBV7-8	TRBJ2-1	NA	NA
CASSPGGGGEQYF	TGTGCCAGCAGTCCAGGGGGTGGAGGCGAGCAGTACTTC	TRBV6-2/TRBV6-3	TRBJ2-7	TRBD1	NA
CASSLWTPQNGYTF	TGTGCCAGCAGCTTGTGGACTCCGCAAAATGGCTACACCTTC	TRBV7-9	TRBJ1-2	NA	NA
CASAGRPNTEAFF	TGTGCCAGCGCGGGACGGCCGAACACTGAAGCTTTCTTT	TRBV5-5	TRBJ1-1	NA	once
CASTAGQGANSPLHF	TGTGCCAGCACTGCGGGACAGGGGGCTAATTCACCCCTCCACTTT	TRBV2	TRBJ1-6	TRBD1	once
CAWTLGTGFEAFF	TGTGCCTGGACACTCGGGACAGGTTTTGAAGCTTTCTTT	TRBV30	TRBJ1-1	TRBD1	NA
CASSLDAGDYNEQFF	TGTGCCAGCAGCTTAGATGCGGGGGATTACAATGAGCAGTTCTTC	TRBV11-2	TRBJ2-1	TRBD2	NA
CASSITGGFSSGNTIYF	TGTGCCAGTAGTATCACAGGGGGCTTTAGCTCTGGAAACACCATATATTTT	TRBV19	TRBJ1-3	TRBD1	NA
CASSRQGARVGGYTF	TGTGCCAGCAGCCGACAGGGGGCGCGGGTAGGGGGCTACACCTTC	TRBV2	TRBJ1-2	TRBD1	NA
CATSDPRLAGRELFF	TGTGCCACCAGTGATCCCAGACTAGCGGGGCGGGAGCTGTTTTTT	TRBV24-1	TRBJ2-2	TRBD2	NA
CATSDLGLAGERLITDTQYF	TGTGCCACCAGTGATTTGGGGCTAGCGGGGGAAAGATTAATCACAGATACGCAGTATTTT	TRBV24-1	TRBJ2-3	TRBD2	NA
CASSFLPSVLDTEAFF	TGTGCCAGCAGCTTCTTACCTTCGGTCTTGGACACTGAAGCTTTCTTT	TRBV7-9	TRBJ1-1	NA	NA
CASSLVGGVTGELFF	TGTGCCAGCAGCTTGGTCGGGGGGGTCACCGGGGAGCTGTTTTTT	TRBV5-4	TRBJ2-2	TRBD2	NA
CASSPTLDEQFF	TGTGCCAGCAGCCCTACGCTGGATGAGCAGTTCTTC	TRBV11-3	TRBJ2-1	NA	NA
CATRGTRRSNQPQHF	TGTGCCACCCGAGGTACCCGAAGGAGCAATCAGCCCCAGCATTTT	TRBV6-5	TRBJ1-5	NA	NA
CAISETGRGGPYNEQFF	TGTGCCATCAGTGAGACTGGGCGGGGGGGCCCCTACAATGAGCAGTTCTTC	TRBV10-3	TRBJ2-1	TRBD2	few
CASSVRTSGGAINTQYF	TGTGCCAGCAGCGTACGGACTAGCGGGGGGGCCATCAATACGCAGTATTTT	TRBV11-2	TRBJ2-3	TRBD2	once
CASSKRLQGATDTQYF	TGTGCCAGCAGCAAACGGTTGCAGGGGGCAACAGATACGCAGTATTTT	TRBV21-1	TRBJ2-3	NA	NA
CASRPTGGTVEAFF	TGTGCCAGTAGACCGACAGGGGGCACGGTAGAAGCTTTCTTT	TRBV19	TRBJ1-1	TRBD1	NA
CASSVQGRAREQYF	TGTGCCAGCAGTGTACAGGGCCGGGCAAGAGAGCAGTACTTC	TRBV25-1	TRBJ2-7	NA	NA
CASSISDSSNQPQHF	TGTGCCAGTAGTATCTCCGACAGCAGCAATCAGCCCCAGCATTTT	TRBV19	TRBJ1-5	NA	NA
CASSTPDRGETQYF	TGTGCCAGCAGCACCCCGGACAGGGGAGAGACCCAGTACTTC	TRBV21-1	TRBJ2-5	NA	NA
CASSYGSGGQSPLHF	TGTGCCAGCAGTTACGGGTCAGGGGGCCAGTCACCCCTCCACTTT	TRBV6-2/TRBV6-3	TRBJ1-6	TRBD1	NA
CASSEGVGQPQHF	TGTGCCAGCAGCGAGGGGGTAGGTCAGCCCCAGCATTTT	TRBV6-5	TRBJ1-5	NA	once
CASSLDTGYNEQFF	TGTGCCAGCAGCTTAGATACAGGGTACAATGAGCAGTTCTTC	TRBV7-2	TRBJ2-1	NA	NA
CASSLAQGSTEAFF	TGTGCCAGCAGTTTAGCACAGGGGAGCACTGAAGCTTTCTTT	TRBV27	TRBJ1-1	TRBD1	NA
CASSLGRGNEQFF	TGTGCCAGCAGCTTAGGCCGGGGGAATGAGCAGTTCTTC	TRBV13	TRBJ2-1	NA	NA
CASSRIRGQRQPQHF	TGTGCCAGCAGCAGGATCAGGGGGCAGAGACAGCCCCAGCATTTT	TRBV6-5	TRBJ1-5	TRBD1	NA
CASSPRRGWDQPQHF	TGTGCCAGCAGCCCGCGACGGGGGTGGGATCAGCCCCAGCATTTT	TRBV7-2	TRBJ1-5	NA	NA
CASSPYGGAGTEAFF	TGTGCCAGCAGCCCCTATGGGGGGGCGGGGACTGAAGCTTTCTTT	TRBV7-2	TRBJ1-1	NA	NA
CASSLAMAKGPNYGYTF	TGCGCCAGCAGCTTGGCAATGGCCAAGGGGCCTAACTATGGCTACACCTTC	TRBV5-1	TRBJ1-2	NA	few
CASRPRGRTEAFF	TGTGCCAGCCGACCCAGGGGACGGACTGAAGCTTTCTTT	TRBV6-5	TRBJ1-1	NA	NA
CASSSGADRGLHATIYF	TGTGCCAGCTCATCGGGAGCAGACAGGGGCTTGCATGCCACCATATATTTT	TRBV18	TRBJ1-3	TRBD1	NA
CASLNSDTDTQYF	TGTGCCAGCTTAAATAGCGATACAGATACGCAGTATTTT	TRBV6-6	TRBJ2-3	NA	NA
CASSPLKGHRDSPLHF	TGTGCCAGCAGCCCCCTAAAAGGACATCGTGATTCACCCCTCCACTTT	TRBV7-9	TRBJ1-6	NA	once
CASSSGQGLMGYTF	TGTGCCAGCAGCTCGGGACAGGGGCTGATGGGCTACACCTTC	TRBV7-9	TRBJ1-2	TRBD1	NA
CASSFPSSTRRGSTDTQYF	TGTGCCAGCAGCTTCCCTTCATCGACTCGGCGGGGGAGCACAGATACGCAGTATTTT	TRBV3-1/TRBV3-2	TRBJ2-3	TRBD2	NA
CASSTGQGGRAGELFF	TGCGCCAGCAGCACTGGACAGGGCGGGAGAGCCGGGGAGCTGTTTTTT	TRBV5-1	TRBJ2-2	NA	NA
CSVERGQGAKNEQFF	TGCAGCGTTGAGAGGGGACAGGGGGCCAAAAATGAGCAGTTCTTC	TRBV29-1	TRBJ2-1	TRBD1	NA
CASSLRFTEAFF	TGTGCCAGCAGCTTACGGTTCACTGAAGCTTTCTTT	TRBV11-1	TRBJ1-1	NA	NA
CASSAIPPRYGANVLTF	TGTGCCAGCAGTGCGATACCCCCGAGGTACGGGGCCAACGTCCTGACTTTC	TRBV28	TRBJ2-6	NA	NA
CASSLSGGSYNEQFF	TGCGCCAGCAGCCTTAGCGGGGGCTCCTACAATGAGCAGTTCTTC	TRBV4-3	TRBJ2-1	TRBD2	NA
CASRTTHISNTEAFF	TGCGCCAGCAGGACAACTCACATCTCGAACACTGAAGCTTTCTTT	TRBV4-1	TRBJ1-1	NA	NA
CASSIAVSYEQYF	TGTGCCAGCAGTATAGCGGTATCCTACGAGCAGTACTTC	TRBV27	TRBJ2-7	NA	NA
CAISDPDRIYEQYF	TGTGCCATCAGTGACCCCGACAGAATCTACGAGCAGTACTTC	TRBV10-3	TRBJ2-7	NA	NA
CASSSGTPGNTGELFF	TGTGCCAGCAGCTCCGGGACACCAGGGAACACCGGGGAGCTGTTTTTT	TRBV7-2	TRBJ2-2	NA	NA